This TCR beta chain was documented in a study of identical twins. On this clonotype: As yet, its antigen is unknown.

Trimming shortened V by 2 bases and J by 4 bases, and 5 bases separated the two germline ends. CDR1 ENHRY and CDR2 SYGVKD come from the germline V gene. The length of the CDR3 is 12 residues. Study-wide points: Conclusions relied on cross-sectional statistical analysis, not following the same donors. For out-of-frame beta sequences, excess twin sharing was weaker.

MiXCR, run by TCRdb on the 5' RACE reads, gives a single entry per CDR3 protein. In the table there are under 500,000 distinct CDR3 sequences, 14% of which are singletons. Every donor was a healthy Caucasian. In addition, the sample was reused for a study of yellow fever vaccine responses in identical twins.

The origin of this receptor is a woman in her late teens or twenties in good health. The specimen was CD4+ T cells sorted from blood. The gene calls are TRBV10-3 and TRBJ1-1; D uncertain. In nucleotides, the CDR3 is TGTGCCATCAGTGAGGGGAGCACTGAAGCTTTCTTT. The encoded protein is CAISEGSTEAFF.